The 22 T cell receptor beta chains below were found in one sample sequenced in a study of T cell repertoires in cytomegalovirus infection. MiXCR, applied by TCRdb to the reads, yields one record per CDR3 protein. The sample contains under 850,000 distinct CDR3 sequences, around 31% of which appear only once. These receptors have no known antigen. Material: cultured PBMCs, obtained from culture after CMV antigen stimulation. The receptors derive from a human donor in good health (CMV status not recorded). Some clones in this sample may be carry-over from other donors' samples.

The J gene is TRBJ2-1, the V gene TRBV20-1; the match to TRBD2 covers 11 bases. The CDR3 runs 17 residues. Germline V gene data show CDR1 as DFQATT and CDR2 as SNEGSKA (reference sequence). With V trimmed by 0 bases and J by 9 bases, 13 bases remained unmatched. CDR3 residues: CSARERLAGSLMGEQFF. CDR3 DNA sequence: TGCAGTGCTAGAGAGCGACTAGCGGGGAGTCTTATGGGTGAGCAGTTCTTC.

This clonotype was seen more than once but under ten times. The chain recombines TRBV10-2 with TRBJ1-6, with 9 bases identical to TRBD1. The CDR3 has 15 amino acids. The J segment lost 9 bases and the V segment lost 2 bases, leaving 5 bases of the junction unmatched. Germline assignment: CDR1 WSHSY and CDR2 SAAADI. Written as DNA, the CDR3 is TGCGCCAGCAGTGAGACCGGGACAGGGATTTCACCCCTCCACTTT. Its protein is CASSETGTGISPLHF.

The chain employs TRBV10-3 and TRBJ2-7; D might be TRBD2 (6 bases). Trimming shortened V by 6 bases and J by 5 bases, and 20 bases separated the two germline ends. The CDR3 covers 15 residues. CDR1 and CDR2 (germline): ENHRY, SYGVKD. CDR3 DNA: TGTGCCATCAGGGACGGGACTTCGGGCATCAACGAGCAGTACTTC. This encodes CAIRDGTSGINEQYF.

The chain carries TRBV30 and TRBJ2-7; a possible D gene is TRBD1 (5 bases). CDR1 is GTSNPN, CDR2 SVGIG, per germline (reference sequence). The V end lost 0 bases, the J end lost 1 base, and 10 bases lay between the germline ends. CDR3 length: 14 amino acids. CDR3 amino acids: CAWSVMAGSYEQYF. The CDR3 coding sequence is TGTGCCTGGAGTGTAATGGCAGGGTCCTACGAGCAGTACTTC.

The J gene is TRBJ2-3, the V gene TRBV5-3; TRBD2 agrees at 7 bases. TRBV5-3 is sorted into the ORF group, with uncertain function. CDR3 length equals 14 residues. J was trimmed by 7 bases and V by 8 bases; bases with no gene match: 13. This CDR3 is CASSNTAGLNTQYF. Here the CDR3 DNA reads TGTGCCAGCAGCAATACAGCGGGACTAAATACGCAGTATTTT.

The V gene is TRBV7-9, the J gene TRBJ2-2, with D perhaps TRBD2 (6 bases). This CDR3 is built from 15 residues. V gave up 5 bases and J gave up 4 bases, with 14 bases separating them. Germline V gene sequence: CDR1 SEHNR, CDR2 FQNEAQ (reference sequence). The CDR3 region is CASSPLPTSTGELFF. CDR3 sequence (DNA): TGTGCCAGCAGCCCACTACCGACTAGCACCGGGGAGCTGTTTTTT.

Worth noting for this clonotype: One end of the junction varies from germline; a read error may be responsible. V gene TRBV19 combines with J gene TRBJ2-1, with D uncertain. The length of the CDR3 is 11 residues. Per germline, CDR1 LNHDA and CDR2 SQIVND (reference sequence). The CDR3 nucleotides read TGTGCCAGTACCGATTACAATCAGCAGTTCTTC. It encodes CASTDYNQQFF.

This clonotype has just one count. V gene TRBV20-1 combines with J gene TRBJ2-5, with D maybe TRBD2 (5 bases). The CDR3 is 12 amino acids. Trimming cost V 0 bases and J 9 bases, with 11 bases left between them. From germline, CDR1 is DFQATT and CDR2 SNEGSKA (reference sequence). The DNA for the CDR3 is TGCAGTGCTAGAGATCAGGAGGTGGCCCAGTACTTC. Amino acid sequence: CSARDQEVAQYF.

In its sample, this clonotype was seen a few times. The rearrangement uses TRBV19 and TRBJ2-1; TRBD2 aligns across 7 bases. This CDR3 spans 19 amino acids. With V trimmed by 5 bases and J by 0 bases, 16 bases remained unmatched. The V gene's germline CDR1 is LNHDA and CDR2 SQIVND (reference sequence). DNA for the CDR3: TGTGCCAGTAGTCCCATGGGGAGGGGACTGCGAGGCTCCTACAATGAGCAGTTCTTC. Amino acid sequence: CASSPMGRGLRGSYNEQFF.

This clonotype has just a few counts. This chain links TRBV7-6 with TRBJ2-1, with a possible D match to TRBD2 (7 bases). CDR1 and CDR2 (germline): SGHVS, FNYEAQ. The CDR3 is made up of 15 amino acids. V was cut by 0 bases and J by 7 bases, with 13 bases left in between. The DNA for the CDR3 is TGTGCCAGCAGCTTAGCGGGACACGGGGGGAATGAGCAGTTCTTC. It translates to CASSLAGHGGNEQFF.

The V gene is TRBV12-3 or TRBV12-4, the J gene TRBJ2-7; no firm D call. Trimming left V 0 bases short and J 6 bases short, with 9 bases between. CDR3 length equals 13 residues. In nucleotides, the CDR3 is TGTGCCAGCAGTTTAGCCATCGACTCCGAGCAGTACTTC. Its protein product is CASSLAIDSEQYF.

This clonotype was seen more than once but under ten times. The V and J genes are TRBV7-8 and TRBJ2-7; D is unresolved. The V gene lost 5 bases and the J gene lost 7 bases, with 18 bases spanning the gap. The germline V gene has CDR1 SGHVS and CDR2 FQNEAQ. This CDR3 has 14 residues. In DNA form, the CDR3 reads TGTGCCAGCAGCCAGCCCCGGGCCCCAGAGGAGCAGTACTTC. Its translation is CASSQPRAPEEQYF.

This clonotype was seen a few times. This chain connects TRBV7-8 to TRBJ1-2; D remains ambiguous. CDR1 and CDR2 from the germline V gene are SGHVS and FQNEAQ. CDR3 length: 12 amino acids. Between the trimmed V and J ends, which lost 5 bases and 8 bases, there was a span of 12 bases. CDR3 loop: CASSPLSSGYTF. DNA of the CDR3: TGTGCCAGCAGCCCATTAAGTAGCGGCTACACCTTC.

The chain couples TRBV20-1 to TRBJ2-1; 14 bases match TRBD2. This CDR3 spans 15 amino acids. Germline V gene sequence: CDR1 DFQATT, CDR2 SNEGSKA (reference sequence). After removal of 1 base from V and 9 bases from J, the junction contained 5 bases not matched to a gene. The CDR3 DNA sequence: TGCAGTGCTAGAGCCCAGACTAGCGGGAGGGGTGAGCAGTTCTTC. It specifies CSARAQTSGRGEQFF.

Ten or more counts support this clonotype. The genes are TRBV7-2 and TRBJ2-3; D is unclear. With 2 bases removed from V and 5 bases from J, the gap between germline ends came to 14 bases. Germline V gene sequence: CDR1 SGHTA, CDR2 FQGNSA. The CDR3 spans 15 residues. CDR3 residues: CASSLSLRRGDTQYF. In DNA, the CDR3 is TGTGCCAGCAGCTTAAGTTTACGGCGAGGAGATACGCAGTATTTT.

In this sample, this clonotype turned up many times. This sequence joins TRBV7-6 and TRBJ2-3; TRBD2 matches 11 bases. The germline V gene encodes CDR1 SGHVS and CDR2 FNYEAQ. J was trimmed by 4 bases and V by 1 base; bases with no gene match: 10. The CDR3 is made up of 18 amino acids. The CDR3 sequence: CASSLVAGGPSWADTQYF. DNA for the CDR3: TGTGCCAGCAGCTTAGTAGCGGGAGGGCCGAGTTGGGCAGATACGCAGTATTTT.

V gene TRBV20-1 combines with J gene TRBJ2-1, with D possibly TRBD1 on 5 matching bases. This CDR3 has 15 amino acids. Trimming left V 2 bases short and J 0 bases short, with 11 bases between. Germline V gives CDR1 DFQATT, CDR2 SNEGSKA (reference sequence). The CDR3 loop reads CSARIGHSSYNEQFF. The CDR3 coding sequence is TGCAGTGCTAGAATTGGACACAGCTCCTACAATGAGCAGTTCTTC.

The chain is built from TRBV2 and TRBJ2-7; maybe TRBD1 (6 bases). V was cut by 3 bases and J by 6 bases, with 9 bases left in between. The CDR3 spans 12 residues. The germline V gene encodes CDR1 SNHLY and CDR2 FYNNEI. The CDR3 sequence: CASSDRGGEQYF. DNA of the CDR3: TGTGCCAGCAGTGACAGGGGCGGCGAGCAGTACTTC.

This chain connects TRBV29-1 to TRBJ2-1; 7 nucleotides align to TRBD2. The V gene end was trimmed by 4 bases and the J gene end by 8 bases; junction bases not matched to a gene: 5. This CDR3 is 12 amino acids long. The germline CDR1 and CDR2 sequences are SQVTM and ANQGSEA. The CDR3 DNA is TGCAGCGTTGCCCCGGGGGGATATGAGCAGTTCTTC. Residues: CSVAPGGYEQFF.

The chain links TRBV6-2 or TRBV6-3 to TRBJ2-1; no clear D gene. The CDR3 extends over 13 amino acids. Germline V gene sequence: CDR1 MNHEY, CDR2 SVGEGT. V lost 2 bases and J 8 bases, leaving 10 bases between the germline ends. In nucleotides, the CDR3 is TGTGCCAGCAGTTACCCGGGCGACGATGAGCAGTTCTTC. Encoded protein: CASSYPGDDEQFF.

The chain couples TRBV7-2 to TRBJ1-5; D is unclear. Germline V gene lookup returns CDR1 SGHTA and CDR2 FQGNSA. Trimming took 6 bases from V and 0 from J, leaving 12 bases between them. The CDR3 is 15 residues long. The CDR3 here is CASSIGIYSNQPQHF. The CDR3 coding sequence is TGTGCCAGCAGTATAGGGATTTATAGCAATCAGCCCCAGCATTTT. Together with reference TRBV7-2 and TRBJ1-5, the CDR3 gives the full variable domain: GAGVSQSPSNKVTEKGKDVELRCDPISGHTALYWYRQSLGQGLEFLIYFQGNSAPDKSGLPSDRFSAERTGGSVSTLTIQRTQQEDSAVYLCASSIGIYSNQPQHFGDGTRLSIL.

V usage is TRBV27 and J usage is TRBJ2-7; 7 bases align to TRBD1. J lost 6 bases, V lost 5 bases, and 13 bases had no gene match. The CDR3 consists of 15 residues. Germline V lookup: CDR1 MNHEY, CDR2 SMNVEV (reference sequence). DNA for the CDR3: TGTGCCAGCAGTACTAGACAGGGACGTGTTGGCGAGCAGTACTTC. Its translation: CASSTRQGRVGEQYF.